The sample holds many counts of the clone carrying this T cell receptor beta chain. These data belong to a study of regulatory T cells in long-lasting Graves disease. The CDR3 is made up of 13 amino acids. Germline V gene lookup returns CDR1 GTSNPN and CDR2 SVGIG (reference sequence). Trimming left V 5 bases short and J 1 base short, with 9 bases between. Arm-PCR of CDR3 regions with iRepertoire HTBI primers generated TCR beta libraries. MiXCR, run by TCRdb on the multiplex PCR reads, gives a single entry per CDR3 protein. The sample records about 520,000 distinct CDR3 sequences, around 12% being singletons. The time point is: newly diagnosed GD, antithyroid drugs for less than 3 months. The TCR library was prepared using RNA isolated from PBMCs. These records were also assigned to another study, of T cells in Graves' hyperthyroidism and ophthalmopathy.

The TCR was taken from a woman aged 30 to 39 with Graves disease. This chain joins TRBV30 and TRBJ2-1; the D call may be TRBD1 or TRBD2 (5 bases each). The material sequenced was peripheral blood mononuclear cells (PBMCs), taken at new diagnosis, from a patient treated with antithyroid drugs. CDR3: CAWSWGSYNEQFF. In DNA form, the CDR3 reads TGTGCCTGGTCTTGGGGGTCCTACAATGAGCAGTTCTTC.